This TCR beta chain is drawn from a study of T cells after yellow fever vaccination. Study in general: Low-cell-number fractions were prepared with SMART-Seq v4 Ultra Low Input.

5'RACE template switching generated TCR cDNA, adding a universal primer site and UMIs. TCRdb processed the 5' RACE reads anew with MiXCR; each CDR3 protein has one entry. The data hold about 340,000 distinct CDR3 sequences, with around 13% observed a single time. Broader study findings: Most clones from primary vaccination resurfaced after the booster (approximately 96% CD4, over 75% CD8).

The CDR3 sequence is 16 residues long. The ends were cut back, 1 base at V and 2 bases at J, with 13 bases in the middle. On this clonotype: Antigen unknown.

V is TRBV12-3 or TRBV12-4 and J is TRBJ2-3; D remains ambiguous. Sequenced material: CD4+ T cells sorted from PBMCs, taken 15 days after the yellow fever booster vaccination. The sequence came from a man aged 18 to 29 who received the YFV17D yellow fever vaccine. The CDR3 nucleotides are TGTGCCAGCAGTTTAGGGCGCCGAGAGGCCACAGATACGCAGTATTTT. Translation gives CASSLGRREATDTQYF.